These 5 T cell receptor beta chains originate from one sample sequenced in a study of blood T cell dynamics during melanoma immunotherapy. The repertoire was sequenced with immunoSEQ multiplex PCR; TCRdb's copy has only in-frame clones and lacks some. The sample yields 10,000 to 13,000 clones, around 87% seen once. Time point: week 3, after first cycle of checkpoint inhibitor. This sample comprised blood, obtained from a patient treated with checkpoint blockade. Every receptor here comes from a human donor with melanoma.

V gene TRBV7-8 combines with J gene TRBJ1-3; TRBD1 might be the D (6 bases). Germline CDR1 is SGHVS and CDR2 is FQNEAQ. The V end was cut by 5 bases, the J end by 4 bases, with 15 bases between. This CDR3 is built from 15 residues. CDR3 nucleotides: TGTGCCAGCAGCGAAGAGGGGGGCGCGGGAAACACCATATATTTT. Its translation: CASSEEGGAGNTIYF.

V gene TRBV19 combines with J gene TRBJ1-5; D is perhaps TRBD1 (6 bases). Germline V gene data show CDR1 as LNHDA and CDR2 as SQIVND (reference sequence). V lost 7 bases and J 7 bases, leaving 11 bases between the germline ends. The CDR3 spans 12 residues. The CDR3 is CASKQGGQPQHF. For the CDR3, the DNA is TGTGCCAGTAAACAGGGTGGCCAGCCCCAGCATTTT.

The chain uses TRBV19 and TRBJ2-1, with D possibly TRBD2 on 6 matching bases. Germline CDR1 reads LNHDA; CDR2 reads SQIVND (reference sequence). V was cut by 4 bases and J by 5 bases, with 15 bases left in between. The CDR3 consists of 15 residues. CDR3 coding DNA: TGTGCCAGTAGTACCGGGAGTAGCCCCCACAATGAGCAGTTCTTC. Translated, it gives CASSTGSSPHNEQFF.

The chain links TRBV9 to TRBJ2-5; 8 nucleotides line up with TRBD1. CDR1 and CDR2 from the germline V gene are SGDLS and YYNGEE. The J segment lost 3 bases and the V segment lost 4 bases, leaving 5 bases of the junction unmatched. The CDR3 is made up of 14 amino acids. For the CDR3, the DNA is TGTGCCAGCAGCCCGGGACAGGTGAAAGAGACCCAGTACTTC. It specifies CASSPGQVKETQYF.

The chain employs TRBV9 and TRBJ2-1; 7 bases agree with TRBD1. The CDR3 loop spans 15 amino acids. Trimming cost V 0 bases and J 2 bases; bases outside gene matches: 2. Germline assignment: CDR1 SGDLS and CDR2 YYNGEE. This chain's CDR3 is CASSVGGQTYNEQFF. The CDR3, as DNA: TGTGCCAGCAGCGTAGGGGGACAGACCTACAATGAGCAGTTCTTC.